This T cell receptor (beta chain) was sequenced in a study of T cells in Graves' hyperthyroidism and ophthalmopathy. Notes on the study in general: The model foresaw ophthalmopathy a median about 6.5 months prior to onset. In the blood, most expanded thyroid clonotypes above 0.001 appeared as well. In the analysis, a 13 V-J model separated ophthalmopathy from stable hyperthyroidism.

Comment on this clonotype: Its antigen is as yet unknown.

There are 15 residues in the CDR3. The germline CDR1 and CDR2 sequences are SNHLY and FYNNEI. The V and J ends lost 7 bases and 7 bases, in that order; junction bases with no gene match: 12. Patients with uncontrolled infections, other autoimmune diseases, pregnancy or lactation were excluded. Amplification of TCR beta CDR3 regions used RNA as the template. A first-round RT-PCR of the TCR CDR3 used the HTBI primer set. MiXCR, applied by TCRdb to the multiplex PCR reads, yields one record per CDR3 protein. This sample yields a few hundred thousand distinct CDR3 sequences, of which about 45% are seen a single time; around 47% belongs to the top ten.

The source material was peripheral blood or thyroid tissue (not recorded which). The V gene is TRBV2, the J gene TRBJ1-4, with TRBD1 matching over 7 bases. The source is an adult woman with Graves' disease, either hyperthyroidism or ophthalmopathy (not recorded which). The CDR3 DNA is TGTGCCAGCACTGGAACAGGGGTGATTGGTGAAAAACTGTTTTTT. Its translation: CASTGTGVIGEKLFF.